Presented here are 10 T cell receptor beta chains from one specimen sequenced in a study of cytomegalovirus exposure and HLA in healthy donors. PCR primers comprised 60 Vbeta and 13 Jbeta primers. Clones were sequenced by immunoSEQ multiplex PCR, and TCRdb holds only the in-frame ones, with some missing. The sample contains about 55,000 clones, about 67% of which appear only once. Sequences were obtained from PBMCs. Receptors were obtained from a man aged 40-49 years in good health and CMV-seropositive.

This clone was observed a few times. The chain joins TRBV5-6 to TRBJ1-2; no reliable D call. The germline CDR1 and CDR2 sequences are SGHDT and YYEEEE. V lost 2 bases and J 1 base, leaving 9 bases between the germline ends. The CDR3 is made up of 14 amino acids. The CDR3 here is CASSFISSNYGYTF. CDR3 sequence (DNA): TGTGCCAGCAGCTTTATTTCGAGTAACTATGGCTACACCTTC.

This CDR3 reads CASSLDGRDTEAFF. As DNA, the CDR3 is TGCGCCAGCAGCTTGGATGGGAGGGACACTGAAGCTTTCTTT. The rearrangement links TRBV5-1 to TRBJ1-1, with D unclear. CDR3 length: 14 amino acids. Germline CDR1 reads SGHRS; CDR2 reads YFSETQ. Trimming cost V 0 bases and J 3 bases, with 9 bases left between them.

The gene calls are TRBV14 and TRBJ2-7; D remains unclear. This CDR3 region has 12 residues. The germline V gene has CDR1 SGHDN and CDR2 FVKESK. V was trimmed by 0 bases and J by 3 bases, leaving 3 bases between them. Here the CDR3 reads CASSQELYEQYF. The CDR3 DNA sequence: TGTGCCAGCAGCCAAGAACTCTACGAGCAGTACTTC.

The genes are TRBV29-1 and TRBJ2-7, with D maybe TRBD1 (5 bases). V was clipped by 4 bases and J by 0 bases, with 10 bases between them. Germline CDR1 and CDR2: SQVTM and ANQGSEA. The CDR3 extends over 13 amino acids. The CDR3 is CSVGGSSSYEQYF. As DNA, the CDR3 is TGCAGCGTTGGGGGCTCTAGCTCCTACGAGCAGTACTTC.

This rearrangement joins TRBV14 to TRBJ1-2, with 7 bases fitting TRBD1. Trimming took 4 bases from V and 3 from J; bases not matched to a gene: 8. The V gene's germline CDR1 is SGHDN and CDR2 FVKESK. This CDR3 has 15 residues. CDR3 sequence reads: CASSPTGQRYYGYTF. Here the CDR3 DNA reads TGTGCCAGCAGCCCGACAGGGCAGAGATACTATGGCTACACCTTC.

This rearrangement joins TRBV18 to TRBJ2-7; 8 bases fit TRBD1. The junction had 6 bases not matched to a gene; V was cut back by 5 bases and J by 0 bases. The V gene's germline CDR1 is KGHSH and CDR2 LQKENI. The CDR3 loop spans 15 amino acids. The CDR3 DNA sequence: TGTGCCAGCTCAGCAGGGGGCTCGATCTCCTACGAGCAGTACTTC. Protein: CASSAGGSISYEQYF.

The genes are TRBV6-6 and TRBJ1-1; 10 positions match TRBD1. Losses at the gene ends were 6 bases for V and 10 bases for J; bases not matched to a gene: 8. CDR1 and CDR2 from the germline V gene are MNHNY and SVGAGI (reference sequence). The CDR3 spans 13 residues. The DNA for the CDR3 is TGTGCCAGCAGCATAGACAGGGGGCTTGTAGCTTTCTTT. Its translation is CASSIDRGLVAFF.

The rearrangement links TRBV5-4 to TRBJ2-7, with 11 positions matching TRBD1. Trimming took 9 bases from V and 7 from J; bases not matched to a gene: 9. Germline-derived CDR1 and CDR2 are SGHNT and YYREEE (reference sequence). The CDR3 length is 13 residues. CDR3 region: CAIRVGTGGEQYF. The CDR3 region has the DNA TGTGCCATTAGGGTTGGGACAGGGGGGGAGCAGTACTTC.

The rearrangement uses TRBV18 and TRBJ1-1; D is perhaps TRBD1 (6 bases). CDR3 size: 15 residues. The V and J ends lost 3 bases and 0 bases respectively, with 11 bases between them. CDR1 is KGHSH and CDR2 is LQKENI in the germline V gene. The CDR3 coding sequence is TGTGCCAGCTCACCTGGGGAGGGGGTGAACACTGAAGCTTTCTTT. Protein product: CASSPGEGVNTEAFF. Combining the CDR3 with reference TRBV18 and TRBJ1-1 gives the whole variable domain NAGVMQNPRHLVRRRGQEARLRCSPMKGHSHVYWYRQLPEEGLKFMVYLQKENIIDESGMPKERFSAEFPKEGPSILRIQQVVRGDSAAYFCASSPGEGVNTEAFFGQGTRLTVV.

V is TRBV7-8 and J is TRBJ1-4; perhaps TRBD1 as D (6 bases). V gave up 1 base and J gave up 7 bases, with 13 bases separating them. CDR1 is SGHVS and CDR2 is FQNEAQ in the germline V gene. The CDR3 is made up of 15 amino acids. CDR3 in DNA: TGTGCCAGCAGCTTAGGTTCAGGGGCCGGTGAAAAACTGTTTTTT. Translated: CASSLGSGAGEKLFF. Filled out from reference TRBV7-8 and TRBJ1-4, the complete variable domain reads GAGVSQSPRYKVAKRGQDVALRCDPISGHVSLFWYQQALGQGPEFLTYFQNEAQLDKSGLPSDRFFAERPEGSVSTLKIQRTQQEDSAVYLCASSLGSGAGEKLFFGSGTQLSVL.